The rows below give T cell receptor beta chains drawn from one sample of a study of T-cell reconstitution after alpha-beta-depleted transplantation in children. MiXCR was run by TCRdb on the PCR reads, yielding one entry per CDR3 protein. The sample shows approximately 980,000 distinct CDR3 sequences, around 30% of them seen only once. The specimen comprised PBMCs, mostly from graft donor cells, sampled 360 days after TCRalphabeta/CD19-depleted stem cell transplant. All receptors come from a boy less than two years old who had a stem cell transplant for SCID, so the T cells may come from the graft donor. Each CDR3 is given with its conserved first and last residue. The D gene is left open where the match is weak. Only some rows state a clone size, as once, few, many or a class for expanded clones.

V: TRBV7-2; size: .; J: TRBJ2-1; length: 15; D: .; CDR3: CASSLGPGAHNEQFF; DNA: TGTGCCAGCAGCTTGGGGCCAGGGGCACACAATGAGCAGTTCTTC
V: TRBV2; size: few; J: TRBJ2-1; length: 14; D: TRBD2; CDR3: CASLGLAGRSEQFF; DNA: TGTGCCAGCCTAGGACTAGCGGGCAGGAGTGAGCAGTTCTTC
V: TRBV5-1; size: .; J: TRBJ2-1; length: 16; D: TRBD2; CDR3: CASSLQTSGAFNEQFF; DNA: TGCGCCAGCAGCCTACAAACTAGCGGGGCTTTCAATGAGCAGTTCTTC
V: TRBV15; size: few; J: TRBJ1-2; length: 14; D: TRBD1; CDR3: CATSRDPGGGGYTF; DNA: TGTGCCACCAGCAGAGATCCAGGGGGCGGTGGCTACACCTTC
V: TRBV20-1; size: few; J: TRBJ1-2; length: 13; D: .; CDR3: CSAIPGQSYGYTF; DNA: TGCAGTGCCATCCCGGGCCAGTCCTATGGCTACACCTTC
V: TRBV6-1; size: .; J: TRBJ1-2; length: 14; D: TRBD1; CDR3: CASRSGTGPLGYTF; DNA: TGTGCCAGCAGATCCGGGACAGGGCCCCTTGGCTACACCTTC
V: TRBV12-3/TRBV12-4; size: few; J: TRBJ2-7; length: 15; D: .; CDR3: CASSLFGGNSYEQYF; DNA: TGTGCCAGCAGTTTGTTCGGCGGAAACTCCTACGAGCAGTACTTC
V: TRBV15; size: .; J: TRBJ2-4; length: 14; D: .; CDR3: CATSRDRGGDIQYF; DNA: TGTGCCACCAGCAGAGACAGGGGGGGAGACATTCAGTACTTC
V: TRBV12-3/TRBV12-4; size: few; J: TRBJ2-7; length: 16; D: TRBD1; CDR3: CASSLHGQGVSYEQYF; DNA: TGTGCCAGCAGTCTACACGGACAGGGAGTTTCCTACGAGCAGTACTTC
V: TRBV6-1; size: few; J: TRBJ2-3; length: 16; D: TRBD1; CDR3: CASRSTGTGDTDTQYF; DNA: TGTGCCAGCAGGTCGACCGGGACAGGGGACACAGATACGCAGTATTTT
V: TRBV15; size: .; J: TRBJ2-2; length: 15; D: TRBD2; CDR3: CATAYTGGYTGELFF; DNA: TGTGCCACCGCGTACACGGGGGGGTACACCGGGGAGCTGTTTTTT
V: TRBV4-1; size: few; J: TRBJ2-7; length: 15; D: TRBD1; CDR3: CASSWGTGASYEQYF; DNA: TGCGCCAGCAGCTGGGGGACAGGTGCGTCCTACGAGCAGTACTTC
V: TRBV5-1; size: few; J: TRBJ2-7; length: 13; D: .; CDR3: CASSLFVPYEQYF; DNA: TGCGCCAGCAGCTTGTTCGTGCCCTACGAGCAGTACTTC
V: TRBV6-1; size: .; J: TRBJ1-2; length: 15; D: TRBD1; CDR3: CASSHIPTGDYGYTF; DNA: TGTGCCAGCAGCCACATACCCACAGGGGACTATGGCTACACCTTC
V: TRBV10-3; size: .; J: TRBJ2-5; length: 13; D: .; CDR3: CAISPSVQETQYF; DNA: TGTGCCATCAGCCCCTCAGTCCAAGAGACCCAGTACTTC
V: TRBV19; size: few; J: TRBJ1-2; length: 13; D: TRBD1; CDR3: CASSARQGAGYTF; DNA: TGTGCCAGTAGTGCCCGACAGGGAGCGGGCTACACCTTC
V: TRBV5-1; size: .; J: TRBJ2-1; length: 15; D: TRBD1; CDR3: CASSIGDRVSNEQFF; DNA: TGCGCCAGCAGTATCGGGGACAGGGTTAGCAATGAGCAGTTCTTC
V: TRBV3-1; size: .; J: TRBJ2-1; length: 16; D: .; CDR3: CASSQGLSFSYNEQFF; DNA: TGTGCCAGCAGCCAAGGACTGTCCTTCTCCTACAATGAGCAGTTCTTC
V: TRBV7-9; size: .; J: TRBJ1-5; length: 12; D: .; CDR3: CASSPGDQPQHF; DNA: TGTGCCAGCAGCCCCGGGGATCAGCCCCAGCATTTT
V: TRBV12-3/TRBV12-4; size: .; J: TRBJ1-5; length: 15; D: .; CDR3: CASSYAGQGSQPQHF; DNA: TGTGCCAGCAGTTACGCTGGGCAGGGGTCTCAGCCCCAGCATTTT
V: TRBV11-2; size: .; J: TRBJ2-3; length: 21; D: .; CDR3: CASSLDLGSLGTSPSTDTQYF; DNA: TGTGCCAGCAGCTTAGATTTGGGAAGTTTGGGGACGTCCCCTAGCACAGATACGCAGTATTTT
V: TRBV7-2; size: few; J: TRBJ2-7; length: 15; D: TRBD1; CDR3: CASSLVTGAVDEQYF; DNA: TGTGCCAGCAGCTTAGTAACAGGGGCGGTTGACGAGCAGTACTTC
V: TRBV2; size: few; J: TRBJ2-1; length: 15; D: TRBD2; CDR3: CASSEGGGAHNEQFF; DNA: TGTGCCAGCAGTGAGGGCGGGGGGGCTCACAATGAGCAGTTCTTC
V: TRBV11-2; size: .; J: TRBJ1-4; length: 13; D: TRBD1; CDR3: CACGTVRNEKLFF; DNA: TGTGCCTGCGGGACAGTAAGAAATGAAAAACTGTTTTTT
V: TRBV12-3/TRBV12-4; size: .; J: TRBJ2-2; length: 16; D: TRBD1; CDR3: CASSQGTGGYHGELFF; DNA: TGTGCCAGCAGCCAGGGGACAGGGGGCTATCACGGGGAGCTGTTTTTT
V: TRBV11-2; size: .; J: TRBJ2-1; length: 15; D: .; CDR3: CASSVRLGMWNEQFF; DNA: TGTGCCAGCAGCGTACGTCTAGGAATGTGGAATGAGCAGTTCTTC
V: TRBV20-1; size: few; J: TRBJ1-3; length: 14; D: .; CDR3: CSARLQGAGNTIYF; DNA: TGCAGTGCTAGACTACAGGGAGCAGGAAACACCATATATTTT
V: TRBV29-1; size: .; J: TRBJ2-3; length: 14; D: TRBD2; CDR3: CSVDGAGFTDTQYF; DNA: TGCAGCGTTGACGGAGCGGGGTTCACAGATACGCAGTATTTT
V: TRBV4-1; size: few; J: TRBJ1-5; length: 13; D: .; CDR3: CASSQETWQPQHF; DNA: TGCGCCAGCAGCCAAGAGACCTGGCAGCCCCAGCATTTT
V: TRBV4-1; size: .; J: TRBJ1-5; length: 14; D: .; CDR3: CASSQDRAGRPQHF; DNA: TGCGCCAGCAGCCAAGATAGGGCAGGTAGGCCCCAGCATTTT
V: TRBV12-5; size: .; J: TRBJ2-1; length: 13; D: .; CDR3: CASGLDRYNEQFF; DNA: TGTGCTAGTGGTTTGGACAGATACAATGAGCAGTTCTTC
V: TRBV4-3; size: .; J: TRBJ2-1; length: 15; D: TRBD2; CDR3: CASSQSAGGGNEQFF; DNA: TGCGCCAGCAGCCAATCGGCGGGGGGCGGGAATGAGCAGTTCTTC
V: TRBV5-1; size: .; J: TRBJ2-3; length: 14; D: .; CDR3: CASSLVPGLDTQYF; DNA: TGCGCCAGCAGCTTGGTTCCAGGGTTAGATACGCAGTATTTT
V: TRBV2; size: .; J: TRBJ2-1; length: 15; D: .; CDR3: CASIKAIGSYNEQFF; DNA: TGTGCCAGCATTAAGGCTATCGGGTCCTACAATGAGCAGTTCTTC
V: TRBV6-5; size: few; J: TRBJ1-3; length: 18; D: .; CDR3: CASSYLGHRASSGNTIYF; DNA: TGTGCCAGCAGTTACTTGGGACACCGGGCTAGCTCTGGAAACACCATATATTTT
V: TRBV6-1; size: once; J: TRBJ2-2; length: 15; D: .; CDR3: CASSEQRGSPGELFF; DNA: TGTGCCAGCAGTGAACAGCGTGGCAGCCCCGGGGAGCTGTTTTTT
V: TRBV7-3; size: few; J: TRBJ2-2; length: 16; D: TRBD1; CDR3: CASSIAGTANTGELFF; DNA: TGTGCCAGCAGCATAGCCGGGACAGCGAACACCGGGGAGCTGTTTTTT
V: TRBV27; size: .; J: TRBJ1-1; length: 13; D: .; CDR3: CASSFQADTEAFF; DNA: TGTGCCAGCAGTTTCCAGGCAGACACTGAAGCTTTCTTT
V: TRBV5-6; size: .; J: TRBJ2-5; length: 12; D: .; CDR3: CASSNVVETQYF; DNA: TGTGCCAGCAGCAATGTTGTAGAGACCCAGTACTTC
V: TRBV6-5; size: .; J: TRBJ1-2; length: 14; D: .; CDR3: CASSLQGSNYGYTF; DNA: TGTGCCAGCAGTTTACAGGGTTCGAACTATGGCTACACCTTC
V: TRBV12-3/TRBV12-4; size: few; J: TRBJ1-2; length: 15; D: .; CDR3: CASSPSRDTPPGYTF; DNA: TGTGCCAGCAGTCCGTCCCGGGACACCCCCCCGGGCTACACCTTC
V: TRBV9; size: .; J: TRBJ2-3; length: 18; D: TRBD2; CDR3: CASSVVGTSGRSTDTQYF; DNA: TGTGCCAGCAGCGTAGTCGGGACTAGCGGGCGGAGCACAGATACGCAGTATTTT
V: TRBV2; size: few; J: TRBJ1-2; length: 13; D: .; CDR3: CASTPKVIYGYTF; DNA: TGTGCCAGCACCCCAAAAGTTATCTATGGCTACACCTTC
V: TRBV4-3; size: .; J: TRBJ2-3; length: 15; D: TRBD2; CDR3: CASSYSGGAADTQYF; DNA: TGCGCCAGCAGCTACAGCGGGGGGGCCGCGGATACGCAGTATTTT
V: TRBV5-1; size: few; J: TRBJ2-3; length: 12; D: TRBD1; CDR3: CASRQGLDTQYF; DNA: TGCGCCAGTCGACAGGGTCTGGATACGCAGTATTTT
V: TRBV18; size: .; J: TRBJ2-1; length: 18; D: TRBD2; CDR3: CASSRRLAGDSSYNEQFF; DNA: TGTGCCAGCTCACGTAGACTAGCGGGGGATAGCTCCTACAATGAGCAGTTCTTC
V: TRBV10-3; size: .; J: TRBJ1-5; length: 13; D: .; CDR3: CAIRGDTPGPQHF; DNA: TGTGCCATCAGGGGGGACACTCCAGGGCCCCAGCATTTT
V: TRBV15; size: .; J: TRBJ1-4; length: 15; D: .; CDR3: CATSSLRAFNEKLFF; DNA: TGTGCCACCAGCAGTCTGCGGGCCTTTAATGAAAAACTGTTTTTT
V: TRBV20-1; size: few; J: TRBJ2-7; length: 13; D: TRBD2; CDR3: CSATGGASYEQYF; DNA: TGCAGTGCTACGGGGGGGGCCTCCTACGAGCAGTACTTC
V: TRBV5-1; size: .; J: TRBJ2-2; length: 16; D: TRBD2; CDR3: CASRRELAGGTGELFF; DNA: TGCGCCAGCAGGCGAGAACTAGCGGGCGGGACCGGGGAGCTGTTTTTT
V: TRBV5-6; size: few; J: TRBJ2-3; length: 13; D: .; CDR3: CASSPDGSGKQYF; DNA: TGTGCCAGCAGCCCGGATGGCTCAGGGAAGCAGTATTTT